This TCR beta chain was identified in a study of CD4 T cells in relation to SARS-CoV-2 and coronaviruses. The overall study: PBMCs were cultured with antigen for roughly 10 days before TCR beta sequencing.

Losses at the gene ends were 4 bases for V and 3 bases for J; bases not matched to a gene: 12. CDR1 SGHNT and CDR2 YYREEE come from the germline V gene (reference sequence). The length of the CDR3 is 16 residues. CD4 enrichment then naive enrichment separated naive from memory CD4+ cells. Assay: immunoSEQ multiplex PCR; the TCRdb copy retains only in-frame clones and omits some. The sample has about 36,000 clones; 77% are singletons. This clone was observed a handful of times. No antigen is known for it. The receptor was isolated from an adult with COVID-19. Sequenced: memory CD4+ T cells from PBMCs, cultured in vitro. The chain joins TRBV5-4 to TRBJ1-1, with 7 bases matching TRBD1. The CDR3 coding sequence is TGTGCCAGCAGCCTTATACCAGACAGGGAGGACACTGAAGCTTTCTTT. This encodes CASSLIPDREDTEAFF. The variable domain in full, with the rest retrieved from reference TRBV5-4 and TRBJ1-1, is ETGVTQSPTHLIKTRGQQVTLRCSSQSGHNTVSWYQQALGQGPQFIFQYYREEENGRGNFPPRFSGLQFPNYSSELNVNALELDDSALYLCASSLIPDREDTEAFFGQGTRLTVV.